These 15 T cell receptor beta chains share one sample of origin, sequenced in a study of blood T cell repertoires in COVID-19. Sequenced by immunoSEQ multiplex PCR; TCRdb stores in-frame clones only, minus some. The sample consists of about 220,000 clones, roughly 84% of them appearing once. Sequenced material: peripheral blood. The receptors shown here come from a man in his fifties or sixties who had recovered from COVID-19.

In the case of this clone: Different DNA sequences within this sample yield the same CDR3. V usage is TRBV19 and J usage is TRBJ2-3; D remains ambiguous. The CDR3 has 12 amino acids. V was clipped by 5 bases and J by 0 bases, with 3 bases between them. CDR1 and CDR2 from the germline V gene are LNHDA and SQIVND (reference sequence). The CDR3 loop reads CASSPSTDTQYF. In DNA form, the CDR3 reads TGTGCCAGTAGTCCTAGCACAGATACGCAGTATTTT.

V and J are TRBV7-6 and TRBJ2-7; 8 positions match TRBD2. Germline V gene lookup returns CDR1 SGHVS and CDR2 FNYEAQ. V dropped 2 bases and J dropped 2; count of bases not matched to a gene: 5. There are 15 residues in the CDR3. The CDR3 nucleotides read TGTGCCAGCAGCTTACAAAGCGGGGGAACCTACGAGCAGTACTTC. Encoded protein: CASSLQSGGTYEQYF.

The gene calls are TRBV28 and TRBJ1-1, with 10 bases identical to TRBD1. The CDR3 runs 15 residues. V lost 3 bases, J lost 6 bases, and 7 bases stayed unmatched. Germline assignment: CDR1 MDHEN and CDR2 SYDVKM. CDR3 DNA sequence: TGTGCCAGCAGTTTCCGCCGACAGGGGGCATCTGAAGCTTTCTTT. Its translation is CASSFRRQGASEAFF.

The chain uses TRBV18 and TRBJ1-1; D remains ambiguous. The germline CDR1 and CDR2 sequences are KGHSH and LQKENI. Deletions cut 5 bases from V and 0 bases from J, with 7 bases between. The CDR3 length is 13 residues. CDR3 loop: CASSDFMNTEAFF. CDR3 bases: TGTGCCAGCTCAGACTTTATGAACACTGAAGCTTTCTTT.

The rearrangement links TRBV20-1 to TRBJ2-5; 11 nucleotides line up with TRBD2. The V gene end was trimmed by 3 bases and the J gene end by 2 bases; junction bases not matched to a gene: 8. Germline assignment: CDR1 DFQATT and CDR2 SNEGSKA (reference sequence). CDR3 length equals 16 residues. The DNA for the CDR3 is TGCAGTGCTAGTCCAACTCGGACTAGCGGGCAAGAGACCCAGTACTTC. It translates to CSASPTRTSGQETQYF.

The V gene is TRBV5-1, the J gene TRBJ2-1, with 9 bases identical to TRBD2. The trim removed 4 bases at V and 6 bases at J, leaving 11 bases unmatched. The length of the CDR3 is 16 residues. CDR1 is SGHRS and CDR2 is YFSETQ in the germline V gene. The CDR3 reads CASSPTVAGVGNEQFF. In DNA form, the CDR3 reads TGCGCCAGCAGCCCGACGGTAGCGGGAGTGGGCAATGAGCAGTTCTTC.

V and J are TRBV18 and TRBJ2-7; TRBD2 matches at 8 bases. The J segment lost 5 bases and the V segment lost 6 bases, leaving 9 bases of the junction unmatched. The CDR3 sequence is 14 residues long. The germline gives CDR1 KGHSH, CDR2 LQKENI. The CDR3 is CASSPFAGGNEQYF. CDR3 DNA sequence: TGTGCCAGCTCCCCCTTCGCGGGAGGAAACGAGCAGTACTTC.

Written as DNA, the CDR3 is TGCAGTGCTAGTGGGACAGGGGCATCCACTGAAGCTTTCTTT. This sequence encodes CSASGTGASTEAFF. V is TRBV20-1 and J is TRBJ1-1, with 10 bases matching TRBD1. Looked up from germline, CDR1 is DFQATT and CDR2 is SNEGSKA (reference sequence). This CDR3 spans 14 amino acids. The V and J ends lost 3 bases and 4 bases, in that order; junction bases with no gene match: 5.

This clone was found once. The chain has TRBV5-1 and TRBJ2-1; 10 nucleotides align to TRBD2. This CDR3 has 17 amino acids. Germline CDR1 SGHRS, CDR2 YFSETQ. The ends lost 4 bases at V and 4 bases at J; junction bases unmatched: 11. The DNA of the CDR3 is TGCGCCAGCAGCCCGACTAGCGGGTGGGGGAGTTACAATGAGCAGTTCTTC. Its translation is CASSPTSGWGSYNEQFF.

The genes are TRBV7-2 and TRBJ2-3, with TRBD2 identical over 9 bases. J gave up 3 bases and V 5 bases, and 6 bases lay outside the gene matches. CDR3 length: 15 amino acids. Germline V gene sequence: CDR1 SGHTA, CDR2 FQGNSA. CDR3 sequence (DNA): TGTGCCAGCAGCCGCGGTAGCGGGGGTACAGATACGCAGTATTTT. Translating it yields CASSRGSGGTDTQYF.

The V and J genes are TRBV5-1 and TRBJ2-7; the D is unclear. V lost 5 bases and J lost 3, with 12 bases in between. CDR1 and CDR2 from the germline V gene are SGHRS and YFSETQ. CDR3 length: 13 amino acids. In DNA form, the CDR3 reads TGCGCCAGCAGTTGGGCGCGTGACTACGAGCAGTACTTC. Translating it yields CASSWARDYEQYF.

J is TRBJ1-5 and V is TRBV27; 7 nucleotides line up with TRBD1. CDR1 and CDR2 from the germline V gene are MNHEY and SMNVEV (reference sequence). V was clipped by 6 bases and J by 2 bases; unmatched bases: 4. The CDR3 has 14 amino acids. For the CDR3, the DNA is TGTGCCAGCAGCCTAACAGGGGGCAATCAGCCCCAGCATTTT. Translating it yields CASSLTGGNQPQHF.

J is TRBJ2-2 and V is TRBV15, with 7 positions matching TRBD1. From germline, CDR1 is LNHNV and CDR2 YYDKDF (reference sequence). The CDR3 loop spans 16 amino acids. J was trimmed by 1 base and V by 5 bases; bases with no gene match: 7. The CDR3 DNA reads TGTGCCACCAGCTATACCGGGACAGTGAACACCGGGGAGCTGTTTTTT. Its translation is CATSYTGTVNTGELFF.

V usage is TRBV19 and J usage is TRBJ2-3, with a possible D match to TRBD2 (5 bases). V was shortened by 0 bases and J by 0 bases, with 19 bases between the two germline ends. CDR1 is LNHDA, CDR2 SQIVND, per germline (reference sequence). The length of the CDR3 is 19 residues. CDR3 DNA sequence: TGTGCCAGTAGTATAGATGGCAGGAGGATGGGGTCTAGCACAGATACGCAGTATTTT. Translating gives CASSIDGRRMGSSTDTQYF.

This rearrangement joins TRBV16 to TRBJ1-4; D remains ambiguous. This CDR3 is built from 16 residues. The germline gives CDR1 KGHSY, CDR2 FQNENV. Trimming removed 4 bases at V and 8 bases at J, with 20 bases between. This chain's CDR3 is CASSLLVVAEREKLFF. CDR3 sequence (DNA): TGTGCCAGCAGCCTCCTCGTTGTAGCAGAGAGGGAAAAACTGTTTTTT.